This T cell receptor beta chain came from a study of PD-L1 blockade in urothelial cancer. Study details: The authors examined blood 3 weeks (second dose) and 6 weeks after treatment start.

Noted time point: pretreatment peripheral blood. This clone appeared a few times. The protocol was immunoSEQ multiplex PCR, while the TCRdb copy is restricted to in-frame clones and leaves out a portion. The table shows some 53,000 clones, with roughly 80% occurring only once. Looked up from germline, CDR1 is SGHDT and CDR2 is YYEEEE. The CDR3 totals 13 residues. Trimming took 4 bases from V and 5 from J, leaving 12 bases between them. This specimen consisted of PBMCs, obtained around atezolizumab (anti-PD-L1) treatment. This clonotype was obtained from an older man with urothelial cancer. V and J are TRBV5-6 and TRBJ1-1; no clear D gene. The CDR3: CASSQGRETEAFF. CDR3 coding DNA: TGTGCCAGCAGCCAAGGGCGGGAGACTGAAGCTTTCTTT. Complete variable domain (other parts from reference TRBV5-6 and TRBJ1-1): DAGVTQSPTHLIKTRGQQVTLRCSPKSGHDTVSWYQQALGQGPQFIFQYYEEEERQRGNFPDRFSGHQFPNYSSELNVNALLLGDSALYLCASSQGRETEAFFGQGTRLTVV.